This TCR beta chain comes out of a study of cytomegalovirus exposure and HLA in healthy donors. Trimming cost V 5 bases and J 4 bases, with 13 bases left between them. Germline values: CDR1 SEHNR, CDR2 FQNEAQ (reference sequence). This CDR3 spans 14 amino acids. Findings and caveats of the study: Previous analysis showed most TCR beta V segments were productive about 90% or about 30% of the time.

PCR employed 60 Vbeta and 13 Jbeta primers. The protocol was immunoSEQ multiplex PCR, while the TCRdb copy is restricted to in-frame clones and leaves out a portion. The sample carries about 210,000 clones, nearly 80% recorded once. A note on this clone: Its specificity is not known.

The chain carries TRBV7-9 and TRBJ2-3; perhaps TRBD1 as D (5 bases). The clonotype originates from a male donor in good health and CMV-seronegative. The specimen sequenced was PBMCs. Here the CDR3 DNA reads TGTGCCAGCAGCCCCCGGACACCACCAGATACGCAGTATTTT. This gives the protein CASSPRTPPDTQYF.